A single T cell receptor (beta chain) is shown here with its context. The data are from a study of blood T cell repertoires in COVID-19. Per the germline V gene, CDR1 is MNHEY and CDR2 is SMNVEV (reference sequence). This CDR3 is built from 13 residues. V lost 6 bases, J lost 1 base, and 6 bases lay in between. Original methodology: Estimation of nucleated cell counts relied on the amplification of reference gene primers. TCRdb's table, derived via immunoSEQ multiplex PCR, lists solely in-frame clones and lacks some. V, J and clone size are taken as reported in that table, and D and trimming were inferred from the DNA itself. The sample lists about 150,000 clones, about 80% occurring once.

Sequencing used PBMCs or T cells enriched from blood (not recorded which). This sequence originates from a woman aged 45 to 65 who had recovered from COVID-19. V and J are TRBV27 and TRBJ2-2; unclear D gene. DNA of the CDR3: TGTGCCAGCAGACACAGGAACACCGGGGAGCTGTTTTTT. This translates into CASRHRNTGELFF.